These 6 T cell receptor beta chains came from one sample sequenced in a study of a mutant IDH1 vaccine in newly diagnosed glioma (dated by TCRdb to about 2021). The time point label corresponds to: week 11, during vaccination. A 20-mer mutant IDH1 peptide at 300 micrograms in Montanide made up each vaccine dose, which was injected subcutaneously together with topical imiquimod. What these receptors recognize is not known. Library creation used the immunoSEQ multiplex PCR assay. TCRdb carries this immuneACCESS record with in-frame sequences only. Its versions omit some clonotypes, under half of them owing to an unresolved V gene in the studies checked, with the rest unexplained. This sample lists some 130,000 clones; just under 80% were detected once. The ten largest clonotypes hold less than 7% of the sample. The material was PBMCs, obtained from a glioma patient whose treatment included an IDH1 peptide vaccine. All receptors come from a man in his forties or fifties with glioma.

The chain joins TRBV6-1 to TRBJ1-2, with D possibly TRBD1 on 5 matching bases. Germline lookup yields CDR1 MNHNS and CDR2 SASEGT. The V gene lost 0 bases and the J gene lost 8 bases, with 16 bases spanning the gap. The CDR3 is made up of 15 amino acids. CDR3 sequence (DNA): TGTGCCAGCAGTGAAGCGCTTCGGGCAGGGATCGGCTACACCTTC. Translating it yields CASSEALRAGIGYTF.

CDR3 DNA: TGTGCCAGTGAGGGTAGACAGGACCAAGAGACCCAGTACTTC. Its protein product is CASEGRQDQETQYF. The V call is TRBV2, the J call TRBJ2-5, with D maybe TRBD1 (6 bases). The germline CDR1 and CDR2 sequences are SNHLY and FYNNEI. The CDR3 spans 14 residues. V was shortened by 9 bases and J by 0 bases, with 14 bases between the two germline ends.

The chain has TRBV19 and TRBJ2-7, with D maybe TRBD2 (6 bases). The CDR3 length is 13 residues. Germline V gives CDR1 LNHDA, CDR2 SQIVND (reference sequence). Trimming stripped 5 bases from V and 0 bases from J, with 8 bases between. The CDR3 here is CASSAGISYEQYF. DNA of the CDR3: TGTGCCAGTAGTGCGGGAATCTCCTACGAGCAGTACTTC.

This clone showed up many times. The chain uses TRBV7-2 and TRBJ1-1; TRBD1 might be the D (5 bases). This CDR3 is built from 14 residues. Deletions cut 1 base from V and 7 bases from J, with 13 bases between. From germline, CDR1 is SGHTA and CDR2 FQGNSA. The CDR3 bases are TGTGCCAGCAGCTTAGTTCAGGGCCGGAGTGAAGCTTTCTTT. Encoded protein: CASSLVQGRSEAFF.

V is TRBV11-2 and J is TRBJ1-6; 8 positions agree with TRBD1. V shed 0 bases and J 10 bases; nucleotides not matched to a gene: 8. Germline lookup yields CDR1 SGHAT and CDR2 FQNNGV. This CDR3 has 16 residues. CDR3 residues: CASSLDPDRGNSPLHF. DNA of the CDR3: TGTGCCAGCAGCTTAGACCCCGACAGGGGAAACTCACCCCTCCACTTT. The full variable domain, with the rest looked up from reference TRBV11-2 and TRBJ1-6, is EAGVAQSPRYKIIEKRQSVAFWCNPISGHATLYWYQQILGQGPKLLIQFQNNGVVDDSQLPKDRFSAERLKGVDSTLKIQPAKLEDSAVYLCASSLDPDRGNSPLHFGNGTRLTVT.

This clone has a single count. A read error may account for a junction end that differs from germline. The genes are TRBV7-2 and TRBJ2-2; no clear D gene. The CDR3 runs to 16 residues. The germline V gene encodes CDR1 SGHTA and CDR2 FQGNSA. Here the CDR3 reads CASRPSRDSNTGELFF. CDR3 bases: TGCGCCAGCAGACCATCAAGGGATTCGAACACCGGGGAGCTGTTTTTT.